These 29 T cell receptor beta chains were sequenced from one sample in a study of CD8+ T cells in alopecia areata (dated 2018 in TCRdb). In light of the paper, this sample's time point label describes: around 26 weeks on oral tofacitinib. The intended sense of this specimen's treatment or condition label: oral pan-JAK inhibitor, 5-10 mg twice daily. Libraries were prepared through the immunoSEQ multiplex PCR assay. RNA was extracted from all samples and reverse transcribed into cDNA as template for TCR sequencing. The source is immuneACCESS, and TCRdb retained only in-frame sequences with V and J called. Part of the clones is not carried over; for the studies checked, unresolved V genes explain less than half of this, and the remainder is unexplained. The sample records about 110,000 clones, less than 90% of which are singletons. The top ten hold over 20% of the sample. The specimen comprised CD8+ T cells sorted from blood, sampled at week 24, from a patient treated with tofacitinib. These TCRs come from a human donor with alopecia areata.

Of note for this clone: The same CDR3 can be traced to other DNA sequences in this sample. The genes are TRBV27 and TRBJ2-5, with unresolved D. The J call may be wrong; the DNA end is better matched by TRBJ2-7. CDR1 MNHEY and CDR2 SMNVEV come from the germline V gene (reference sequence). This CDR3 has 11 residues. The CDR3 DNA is TGTGCCAGCAGTTCCCTATACGAGCAGTACTTC. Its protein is CASSSLYEQYF.

The CDR3 bases are TGTGCCAGCAGGGGACTAGCGGGGTACACCGGGGAGCTGTTTTTT. It yields the protein CASRGLAGYTGELFF. The chain uses TRBV27 and TRBJ2-2, with 13 positions matching TRBD2. V was clipped by 6 bases and J by 3 bases; unmatched bases: 1. CDR3 length: 15 residues. CDR1 and CDR2 from the germline V gene are MNHEY and SMNVEV (reference sequence).

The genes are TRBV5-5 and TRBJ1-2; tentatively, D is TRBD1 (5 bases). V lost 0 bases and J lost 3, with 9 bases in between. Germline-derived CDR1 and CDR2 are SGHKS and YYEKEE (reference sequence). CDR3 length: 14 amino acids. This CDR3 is CASSLDPGYYGYTF. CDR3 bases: TGTGCCAGCAGCTTGGATCCAGGGTACTATGGCTACACCTTC.

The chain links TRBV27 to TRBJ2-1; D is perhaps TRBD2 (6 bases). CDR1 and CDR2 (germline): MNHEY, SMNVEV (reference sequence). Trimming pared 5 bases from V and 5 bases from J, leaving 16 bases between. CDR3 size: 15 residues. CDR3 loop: CASSLINGGDNEQFF. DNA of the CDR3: TGTGCCAGCAGTCTCATCAACGGAGGGGACAATGAGCAGTTCTTC.

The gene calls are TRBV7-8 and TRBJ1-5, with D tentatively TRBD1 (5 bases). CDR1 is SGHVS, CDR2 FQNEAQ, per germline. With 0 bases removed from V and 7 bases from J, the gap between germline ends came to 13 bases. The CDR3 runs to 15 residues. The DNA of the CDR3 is TGTGCCAGCAGCTTAGCCGGGACCCTGGGACAGCCCCAGCATTTT. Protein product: CASSLAGTLGQPQHF.

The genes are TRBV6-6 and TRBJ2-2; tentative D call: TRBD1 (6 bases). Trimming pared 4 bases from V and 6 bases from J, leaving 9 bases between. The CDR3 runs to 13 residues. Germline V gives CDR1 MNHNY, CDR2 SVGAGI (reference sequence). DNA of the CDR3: TGTGCCAGCAGTTTGCACAGGGCCGGGGAGCTGTTTTTT. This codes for CASSLHRAGELFF.

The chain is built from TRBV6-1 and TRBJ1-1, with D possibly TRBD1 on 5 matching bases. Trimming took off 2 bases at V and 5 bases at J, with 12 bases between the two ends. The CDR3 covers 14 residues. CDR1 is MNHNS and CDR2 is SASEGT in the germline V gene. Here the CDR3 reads CASSENDSITEAFF. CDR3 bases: TGTGCCAGCAGTGAAAACGACAGTATAACTGAAGCTTTCTTT.

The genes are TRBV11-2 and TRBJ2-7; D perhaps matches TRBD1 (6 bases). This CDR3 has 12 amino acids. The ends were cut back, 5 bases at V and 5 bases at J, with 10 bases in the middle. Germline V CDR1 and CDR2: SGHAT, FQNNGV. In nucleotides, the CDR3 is TGTGCCAGCAGCAACAGGGCAGACGAGCAGTACTTC. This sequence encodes CASSNRADEQYF.

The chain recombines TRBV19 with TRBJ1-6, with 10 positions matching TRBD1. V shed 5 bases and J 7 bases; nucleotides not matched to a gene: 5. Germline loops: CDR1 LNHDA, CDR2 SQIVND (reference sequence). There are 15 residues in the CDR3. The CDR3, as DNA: TGTGCCAGTAGTCCCTCGGGACAGGGGAATTCACCCCTCCACTTT. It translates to CASSPSGQGNSPLHF.

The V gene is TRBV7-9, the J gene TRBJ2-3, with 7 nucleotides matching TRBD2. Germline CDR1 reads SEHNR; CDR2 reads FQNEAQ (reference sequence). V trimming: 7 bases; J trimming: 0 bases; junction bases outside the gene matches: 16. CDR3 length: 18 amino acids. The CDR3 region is CASTNGAGLILSTDTQYF. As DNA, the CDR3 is TGTGCCAGCACCAACGGAGCGGGGCTGATACTTAGCACAGATACGCAGTATTTT.

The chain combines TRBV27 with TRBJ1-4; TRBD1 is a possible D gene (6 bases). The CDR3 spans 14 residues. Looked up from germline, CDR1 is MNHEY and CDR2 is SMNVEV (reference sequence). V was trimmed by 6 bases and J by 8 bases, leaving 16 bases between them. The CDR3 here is CASRGDIAGEKLFF. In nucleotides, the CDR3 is TGTGCCAGCAGAGGGGACATCGCAGGGGAAAAACTGTTTTTT.

The CDR3 bases are TGTGCCAGCAGGGACAGGGGGCCTGGAAACACCATATATTTT. Its protein is CASRDRGPGNTIYF. This chain links TRBV2 with TRBJ1-3; TRBD1 aligns across 11 bases. V lost 6 bases and J lost 2; bases outside the gene matches: 0. This CDR3 contains 14 residues. Germline CDR1 and CDR2: SNHLY and FYNNEI.

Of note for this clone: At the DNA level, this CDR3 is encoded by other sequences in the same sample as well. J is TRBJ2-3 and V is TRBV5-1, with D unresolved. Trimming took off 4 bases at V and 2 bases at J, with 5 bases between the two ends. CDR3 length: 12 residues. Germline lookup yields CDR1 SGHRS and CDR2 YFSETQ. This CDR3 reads CASSLNTDTQYF. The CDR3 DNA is TGCGCCAGCAGCCTTAACACAGATACGCAGTATTTT.

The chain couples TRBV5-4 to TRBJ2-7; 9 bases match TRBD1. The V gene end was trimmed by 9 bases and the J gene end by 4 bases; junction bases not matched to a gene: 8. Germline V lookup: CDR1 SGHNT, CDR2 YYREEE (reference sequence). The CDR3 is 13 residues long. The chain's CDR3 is CATEQGAGYEQYF. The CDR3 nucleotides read TGTGCCACGGAACAGGGGGCCGGGTACGAGCAGTACTTC.

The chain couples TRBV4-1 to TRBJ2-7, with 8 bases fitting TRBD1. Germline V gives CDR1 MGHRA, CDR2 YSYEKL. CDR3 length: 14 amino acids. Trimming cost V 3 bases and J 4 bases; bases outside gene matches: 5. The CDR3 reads CASSHPDRAYEQYF. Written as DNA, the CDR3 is TGCGCCAGCAGCCATCCGGACAGGGCTTACGAGCAGTACTTC.

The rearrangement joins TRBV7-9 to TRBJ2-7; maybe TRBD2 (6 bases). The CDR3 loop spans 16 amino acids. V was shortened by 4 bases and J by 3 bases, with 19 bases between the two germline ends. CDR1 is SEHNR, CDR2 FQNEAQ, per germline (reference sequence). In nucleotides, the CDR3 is TGTGCCAGCAGCTCGGCCCTTCTTGCGGGGCGCTACGAGCAGTACTTC. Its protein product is CASSSALLAGRYEQYF.

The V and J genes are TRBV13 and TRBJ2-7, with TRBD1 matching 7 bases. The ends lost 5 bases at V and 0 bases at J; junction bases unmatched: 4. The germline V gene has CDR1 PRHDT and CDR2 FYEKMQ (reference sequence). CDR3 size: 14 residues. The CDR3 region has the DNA TGTGCCAGCAGCCGCGGACAGGACTCCTACGAGCAGTACTTC. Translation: CASSRGQDSYEQYF.

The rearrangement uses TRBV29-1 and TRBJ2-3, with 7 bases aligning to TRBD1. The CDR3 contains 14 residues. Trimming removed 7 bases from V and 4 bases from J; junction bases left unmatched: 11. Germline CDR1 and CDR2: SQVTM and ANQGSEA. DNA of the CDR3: TGCAGCGCAAAGACAGGGATGAGAGCAGATACGCAGTATTTT. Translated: CSAKTGMRADTQYF.

The CDR3 sequence is CASSQGLTAASYEQYF. CDR3 in DNA: TGCGCCAGCAGCCAAGGCCTGACAGCCGCCTCGTACGAGCAGTACTTC. This sequence joins TRBV4-1 and TRBJ2-7; D possibly corresponds to TRBD1 (5 bases). Trimming took 1 base from V and 4 from J, leaving 17 bases between them. Germline V gene data show CDR1 as MGHRA and CDR2 as YSYEKL. The CDR3 sequence is 16 residues long.

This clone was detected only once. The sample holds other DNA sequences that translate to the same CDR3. The CDR3, as DNA: TGCAGCGTGGGCGTCAATGAGCAGTTCTTC. Translation: CSVGVNEQFF. The chain joins TRBV29-1 to TRBJ2-1; the D is unclear. Trimming shortened V by 6 bases and J by 6 bases, and 6 bases separated the two germline ends. Germline CDR1 is SQVTM and CDR2 is ANQGSEA. This CDR3 has 10 residues.

CDR3 loop: CASSRGQWEQYF. The DNA of the CDR3 is TGTGCCAGCAGCAGGGGGCAGTGGGAGCAGTACTTC. The rearrangement joins TRBV7-9 to TRBJ2-7, with 7 bases that match TRBD1. The V gene end was trimmed by 5 bases and the J gene end by 7 bases; junction bases not matched to a gene: 5. The CDR3 has 12 amino acids. The V gene's germline CDR1 is SEHNR and CDR2 FQNEAQ (reference sequence).

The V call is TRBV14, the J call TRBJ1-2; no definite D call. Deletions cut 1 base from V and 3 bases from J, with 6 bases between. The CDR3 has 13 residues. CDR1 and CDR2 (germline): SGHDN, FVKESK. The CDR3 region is CASSQVGYYGYTF. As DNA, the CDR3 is TGTGCCAGCAGCCAAGTTGGATACTATGGCTACACCTTC. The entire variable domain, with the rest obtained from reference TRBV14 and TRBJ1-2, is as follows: EAGVTQFPSHSVIEKGQTVTLRCDPISGHDNLYWYRRVMGKEIKFLLHFVKESKQDESGMPNNRFLAERTGGTYSTLKVQPAELEDSGVYFCASSQVGYYGYTFGSGTRLTVV.

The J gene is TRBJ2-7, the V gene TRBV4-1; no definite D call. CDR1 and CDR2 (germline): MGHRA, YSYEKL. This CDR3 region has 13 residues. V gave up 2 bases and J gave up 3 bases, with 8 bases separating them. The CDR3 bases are TGCGCCAGCAGCCAATTTCCCTTCTACGAGCAGTACTTC. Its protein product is CASSQFPFYEQYF.

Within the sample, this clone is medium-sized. The CDR3 is CASSDEAGGSQETQYF. DNA of the CDR3: TGTGCCAGCAGCGATGAGGCGGGGGGCTCACAAGAGACCCAGTACTTC. This chain joins TRBV9 and TRBJ2-5, with TRBD2 matching over 8 bases. CDR1 and CDR2 from the germline V gene are SGDLS and YYNGEE. The CDR3 contains 16 residues. The V segment lost 3 bases and the J segment 2 bases; nucleotides outside the gene matches: 9.

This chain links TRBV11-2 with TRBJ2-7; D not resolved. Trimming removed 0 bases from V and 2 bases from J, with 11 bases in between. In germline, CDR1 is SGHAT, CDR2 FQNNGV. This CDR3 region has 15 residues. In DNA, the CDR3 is TGTGCCAGCAGCTTAGATTGGGCGAAAACCTACGAGCAGTACTTC. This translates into CASSLDWAKTYEQYF. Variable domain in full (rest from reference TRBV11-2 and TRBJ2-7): EAGVAQSPRYKIIEKRQSVAFWCNPISGHATLYWYQQILGQGPKLLIQFQNNGVVDDSQLPKDRFSAERLKGVDSTLKIQPAKLEDSAVYLCASSLDWAKTYEQYFGPGTRLTVT.

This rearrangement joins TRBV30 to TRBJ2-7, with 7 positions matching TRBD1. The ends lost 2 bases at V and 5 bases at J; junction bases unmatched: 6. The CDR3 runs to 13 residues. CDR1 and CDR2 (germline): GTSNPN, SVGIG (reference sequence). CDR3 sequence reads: CAWSRDSRNEQYF. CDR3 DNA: TGTGCCTGGAGTCGGGACAGCAGGAACGAGCAGTACTTC.

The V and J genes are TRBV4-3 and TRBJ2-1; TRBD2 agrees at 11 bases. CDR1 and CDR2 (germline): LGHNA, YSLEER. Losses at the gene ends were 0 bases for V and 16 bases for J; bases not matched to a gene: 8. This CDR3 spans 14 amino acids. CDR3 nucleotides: TGCGCCAGCAGCCAAGATACTAGCGGGGGACCGATATTCTTC. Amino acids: CASSQDTSGGPIFF.

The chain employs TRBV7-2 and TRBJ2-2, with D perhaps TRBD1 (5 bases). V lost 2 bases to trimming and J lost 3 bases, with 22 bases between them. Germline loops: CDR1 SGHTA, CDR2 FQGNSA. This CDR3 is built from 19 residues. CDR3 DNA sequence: TGTGCCAGCAGCTTAATCCCAAGACAGCCAGTACGGTACACCGGGGAGCTGTTTTTT. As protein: CASSLIPRQPVRYTGELFF.

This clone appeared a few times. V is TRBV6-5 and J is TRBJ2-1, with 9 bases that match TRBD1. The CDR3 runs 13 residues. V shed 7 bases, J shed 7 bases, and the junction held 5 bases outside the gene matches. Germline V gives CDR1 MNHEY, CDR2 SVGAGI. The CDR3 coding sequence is TGTGCCAGCACTACAGGGGGCGGGAATGAGCAGTTCTTC. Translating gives CASTTGGGNEQFF.